The 26 T cell receptor beta chains given below trace back to one sample, sequenced in a study of T-cell memory formation after mild COVID-19. A single record per CDR3 protein comes from TCRdb applying MiXCR to the 5' RACE reads. The sample yields roughly 130,000 distinct CDR3 sequences, 15% to 20% seen once. Sequenced: PBMCs or a T cell subset sorted from them (not recorded which). The source of these receptors is a man in his late teens or twenties who had mild COVID-19 (a few samples of this study predate the infection). Cell type and time point are not known.

CDR3 sequence (DNA): TGTGCCAGCAGCTTACTTCGGAACTATGGCTACACCTTC. Its translation: CASSLLRNYGYTF. The rearrangement links TRBV7-2 to TRBJ1-2; D uncertain. Deletions cut 2 bases from V and 2 bases from J, with 6 bases between. The germline V gene encodes CDR1 SGHTA and CDR2 FQGNSA. The CDR3 totals 13 residues. Using reference TRBV7-2 and TRBJ1-2 for the parts outside the CDR3, the full variable domain is GAGVSQSPSNKVTEKGKDVELRCDPISGHTALYWYRQSLGQGLEFLIYFQGNSAPDKSGLPSDRFSAERTGGSVSTLTIQRTQQEDSAVYLCASSLLRNYGYTFGSGTRLTVV.

The chain has TRBV19 and TRBJ1-1, with D possibly being TRBD1 (5 bases). The germline V gene has CDR1 LNHDA and CDR2 SQIVND (reference sequence). The CDR3 is made up of 12 amino acids. V was cut by 9 bases and J by 5 bases, with 13 bases left in between. In DNA form, the CDR3 reads TGTGCCAGCCTCAGGGCGAAGACTGAAGCTTTCTTT. This gives the protein CASLRAKTEAFF.

At least ten counts were recorded for this clonotype. This rearrangement joins TRBV2 to TRBJ2-5, with TRBD1 as a possible D gene (5 bases). This CDR3 region has 12 residues. Germline CDR1 is SNHLY and CDR2 is FYNNEI. V was cut by 10 bases and J by 1 base, with 10 bases left in between. CDR3 amino acids: CAKARAQETQYF. The CDR3 DNA sequence: TGTGCCAAGGCCAGGGCCCAAGAGACCCAGTACTTC.

This clonotype has a handful of counts. The chain employs TRBV20-1 and TRBJ2-3; 11 positions agree with TRBD2. Germline V CDR1 and CDR2: DFQATT, SNEGSKA (reference sequence). Losses at the gene ends were 5 bases for V and 6 bases for J; bases not matched to a gene: 13. The CDR3 totals 16 residues. CDR3 in DNA: TGCAGTGCTCCCCAACTAGCGGGGGCGTACGGGGATACGCAGTATTTT. As protein: CSAPQLAGAYGDTQYF.

This clonotype was recorded a few times. The chain employs TRBV5-1 and TRBJ1-5; the match to TRBD1 covers 8 bases. Germline CDR1 reads SGHRS; CDR2 reads YFSETQ. This CDR3 has 15 amino acids. J gave up 4 bases and V 4 bases, and 7 bases lay outside the gene matches. The CDR3 DNA reads as TGCGCCAGCAGCGCGTCAGGGGGCCGGAATCAGCCCCAGCATTTT. This translates into CASSASGGRNQPQHF. The full variable domain, its missing parts supplied by reference TRBV5-1 and TRBJ1-5, is KAGVTQTPRYLIKTRGQQVTLSCSPISGHRSVSWYQQTPGQGLQFLFEYFSETQRNKGNFPGRFSGRQFSNSRSEMNVSTLELGDSALYLCASSASGGRNQPQHFGDGTRLSIL.

The chain is built from TRBV28 and TRBJ2-2, with D unclear. CDR1 and CDR2 from the germline V gene are MDHEN and SYDVKM. The length of the CDR3 is 14 residues. Deletions cut 6 bases from V and 0 bases from J, with 8 bases between. The CDR3 loop reads CASRWAANTGELFF. The DNA for the CDR3 is TGTGCCAGCAGGTGGGCTGCGAACACCGGGGAGCTGTTTTTT.

This chain joins TRBV6-6 and TRBJ2-3; D is unresolved. Trimming left V 5 bases short and J 4 bases short, with 16 bases between. The CDR3 is made up of 15 amino acids. Per germline, CDR1 MNHNY and CDR2 SVGAGI (reference sequence). The CDR3 loop reads CASSLRLAEPDTQYF. The CDR3 region has the DNA TGTGCCAGCAGTCTAAGACTGGCAGAGCCAGATACGCAGTATTTT.

This clonotype was seen a handful of times. The chain joins TRBV24-1 to TRBJ1-5; 7 bases agree with TRBD1. This CDR3 region has 14 residues. The germline gives CDR1 KGHDR, CDR2 SFDVKD. V trimming: 3 bases; J trimming: 9 bases; junction bases outside the gene matches: 7. CDR3 protein: CATSDRDSRSPQHF. DNA of the CDR3: TGTGCCACCAGTGATAGGGACAGCCGATCGCCCCAGCATTTT.

This clonotype appeared a few times. The chain employs TRBV12-3 or TRBV12-4 and TRBJ2-3, with D unresolved. Trimming shortened V by 1 base and J by 9 bases, and 11 bases separated the two germline ends. CDR3 length: 13 amino acids. Written as DNA, the CDR3 is TGTGCCAGCAGTTTAGAATCCTTTGGAACGCAGTATTTT. The encoded protein is CASSLESFGTQYF.

In DNA, the CDR3 is TGTGCCAGCAGTCCCCAGGGGCTGCAAGAGACCCAGTACTTC. Translation: CASSPQGLQETQYF. The chain couples TRBV12-3 or TRBV12-4 to TRBJ2-5; D is possibly TRBD1 (6 bases). The CDR3 is made up of 14 amino acids. Deletions cut 5 bases from V and 2 bases from J, with 12 bases between.

The chain recombines TRBV7-9 with TRBJ1-4; D gene unclear. The CDR3 extends over 14 amino acids. The V and J ends lost 2 bases and 3 bases respectively, with 7 bases between them. Germline V gives CDR1 SEHNR, CDR2 FQNEAQ (reference sequence). The CDR3 bases are TGTGCCAGCAGCTTACAGAGCTCTAATGAAAAACTGTTTTTT. Its protein is CASSLQSSNEKLFF. The full variable domain, completed using reference TRBV7-9 and TRBJ1-4, is DTGVSQNPRHKITKRGQNVTFRCDPISEHNRLYWYRQTLGQGPEFLTYFQNEAQLEKSRLLSDRFSAERPKGSFSTLEIQRTEQGDSAMYLCASSLQSSNEKLFFGSGTQLSVL.

J is TRBJ2-5 and V is TRBV5-1, with a possible D match to TRBD1 (5 bases). In germline, CDR1 is SGHRS, CDR2 YFSETQ. The germline V and J ends were trimmed by 3 bases and 4 bases, with 10 bases remaining between them. There are 13 residues in the CDR3. Written as DNA, the CDR3 is TGCGCCAGCAGCTCGGACATCGGAGAGACCCAGTACTTC. Translating gives CASSSDIGETQYF.

V is TRBV9 and J is TRBJ2-5; D is possibly TRBD1 (6 bases). CDR3 length: 14 residues. Between the trimmed V and J ends, which lost 3 bases and 0 bases, there was a span of 9 bases. Germline V lookup: CDR1 SGDLS, CDR2 YYNGEE. In DNA, the CDR3 is TGTGCCAGCAGCGGGGGACAAAACCAAGAGACCCAGTACTTC. Residues: CASSGGQNQETQYF.

The J gene is TRBJ1-3, the V gene TRBV20-1; TRBD1 is a possible D gene (5 bases). The ends were cut back, 6 bases at V and 4 bases at J, with 10 bases in the middle. Germline V gives CDR1 DFQATT, CDR2 SNEGSKA (reference sequence). The CDR3 totals 12 residues. The CDR3, as DNA: TGCAGTGCAGGGGTAGCCGGAAACACCATATATTTT. Residues: CSAGVAGNTIYF.

This clonotype has just a few counts. J is TRBJ1-1 and V is TRBV2; possible D gene TRBD1, 6 bases. Germline V gene lookup returns CDR1 SNHLY and CDR2 FYNNEI. With 6 bases removed from V and 4 bases from J, the gap between germline ends came to 12 bases. CDR3 length: 13 amino acids. The CDR3 nucleotides are TGTGCCAGCAGCGGACAGTGGGGCACTGAAGCTTTCTTT. It codes for CASSGQWGTEAFF.

The chain recombines TRBV20-1 with TRBJ1-1; no firm D call. Germline V gene lookup returns CDR1 DFQATT and CDR2 SNEGSKA (reference sequence). V was trimmed by 2 bases and J by 4 bases, leaving 8 bases between them. This CDR3 contains 12 residues. DNA of the CDR3: TGCAGTGCTAGACTGCGGGCCACTGAAGCTTTCTTT. Translation: CSARLRATEAFF.

This clonotype occurred many times. The CDR3 loop reads CASSLGQEDIQYF. CDR3 DNA: TGCGCCAGCAGCTTGGGACAGGAGGACATTCAGTACTTC. This rearrangement joins TRBV5-1 to TRBJ2-4; possible D gene TRBD1, 6 bases. Germline CDR1 reads SGHRS; CDR2 reads YFSETQ. V was clipped by 0 bases and J by 8 bases, with 9 bases between them. The CDR3 has 13 residues.

The V and J genes are TRBV7-3 and TRBJ2-3, with 8 positions matching TRBD2. J gave up 1 base and V 5 bases, and 5 bases lay outside the gene matches. From germline, CDR1 is SGHTA and CDR2 FQGTGA. The CDR3 sequence is 15 residues long. The CDR3 coding sequence is TGTGCCAGCAGCGTCGGGGGGGCCGGCACAGATACGCAGTATTTT. Translated: CASSVGGAGTDTQYF.

This clonotype was picked up many times. The chain is built from TRBV2 and TRBJ2-7, with 8 bases lining up with TRBD1. The CDR3 has 13 residues. The germline CDR1 and CDR2 sequences are SNHLY and FYNNEI. The ends lost 6 bases at V and 5 bases at J; junction bases unmatched: 6. Here the CDR3 DNA reads TGTGCCAGCAGACCGCAACAGGGGGACGAGCAGTACTTC. The encoded protein is CASRPQQGDEQYF.

Only a few counts were recorded for this clonotype. This sequence joins TRBV7-2 and TRBJ1-2, with D unresolved. Deletions cut 5 bases from V and 4 bases from J, with 8 bases between. Germline V gene data show CDR1 as SGHTA and CDR2 as FQGNSA. The CDR3 spans 12 residues. The CDR3 DNA sequence: TGTGCCAGCAGCCCGACCCCCTATGGCTACACCTTC. This encodes CASSPTPYGYTF.

This chain links TRBV24-1 with TRBJ2-5; D gene unclear. Trimming pared 4 bases from V and 1 base from J, leaving 6 bases between. Germline assignment: CDR1 KGHDR and CDR2 SFDVKD. This CDR3 has 13 residues. The CDR3 loop is CATSDPIQETQYF. The CDR3 coding sequence is TGTGCCACCAGTGACCCCATCCAAGAGACCCAGTACTTC.

There are many counts of this clonotype. The CDR3 loop is CSARDEGGLSTFF. In DNA form, the CDR3 reads TGCAGTGCTAGAGATGAAGGAGGGTTGTCGACTTTCTTT. The rearrangement uses TRBV20-1 and TRBJ1-1; D ambiguous. This CDR3 has 13 amino acids. Trimming removed 0 bases at V and 12 bases at J, with 17 bases between. Germline CDR1 and CDR2: DFQATT and SNEGSKA (reference sequence).

This clonotype was detected a few times. The V call is TRBV2, the J call TRBJ2-1, with D possibly TRBD1 on 6 matching bases. The CDR3 loop spans 14 amino acids. V gave up 8 bases and J gave up 0 bases, with 11 bases separating them. Germline-derived CDR1 and CDR2 are SNHLY and FYNNEI. The CDR3: CASLTGSSYNEQFF. In nucleotides, the CDR3 is TGTGCCAGCCTCACAGGGAGCTCCTACAATGAGCAGTTCTTC.

The table lists this clonotype with a few counts. This sequence joins TRBV18 and TRBJ2-3; possible D gene TRBD2, 5 bases. V was shortened by 6 bases and J by 5 bases, with 18 bases between the two germline ends. Germline lookup yields CDR1 KGHSH and CDR2 LQKENI. CDR3 size: 15 residues. The CDR3: CASSPGVRGGDTQYF. The CDR3 bases are TGTGCCAGCTCGCCTGGGGTTCGGGGTGGAGATACGCAGTATTTT.

This clonotype has a handful of counts. The chain joins TRBV5-1 to TRBJ1-3; 7 nucleotides match TRBD1. The CDR3 has 15 amino acids. V trimming: 3 bases; J trimming: 0 bases; junction bases outside the gene matches: 3. The germline V gene has CDR1 SGHRS and CDR2 YFSETQ. The CDR3 DNA is TGCGCCAGCAGCTCCACAGGGGTCTCTGGAAACACCATATATTTT. Translating it yields CASSSTGVSGNTIYF.

This clonotype appeared a few times. The chain carries TRBV6-5 and TRBJ2-1; 8 bases match TRBD1. The CDR3 loop spans 15 amino acids. CDR1 and CDR2 from the germline V gene are MNHEY and SVGAGI. With 5 bases clipped from V and 3 bases from J, the junction kept 6 bases outside the gene matches. Here the CDR3 DNA reads TGTGCCAGCAGTGATTGGGGACAGGACTACAATGAGCAGTTCTTC. This gives the protein CASSDWGQDYNEQFF.